What follows are 3 T cell receptor beta chains derived from one specimen sequenced in a study of T cell responses to AZD1222 COVID-19 vaccine (dated by TCRdb to the early 2020s). The method behind the library was the immunoSEQ multiplex PCR assay. TCRdb retrieved this table from immuneACCESS and kept in-frame rearrangements only. Not all clones are present; in checked studies, unresolved V genes account for under half, and no reason is known for the remainder. This sample is represented by roughly 100,000 clones; more than 75% of them were singletons. Of the sample, about 2.5% is held by the ten largest clones. This sample's time point label indicates: baseline before first vaccination. This sample comprised peripheral blood, obtained on day 0 of AZD1222 vaccination. Source of these receptors: an adult in good health.

The chain joins TRBV18 to TRBJ2-1; 10 bases are a match to TRBD1. The ends lost 2 bases at V and 10 bases at J; junction bases unmatched: 5. The CDR3 totals 14 residues. The germline V gene has CDR1 KGHSH and CDR2 LQKENI. CDR3 nucleotides: TGTGCCAGCTCACCAGCTGGGGACAGGGGCGAGCAGTTCTTC. Its translation: CASSPAGDRGEQFF.

The rearrangement links TRBV15 to TRBJ2-3; the match to TRBD2 covers 13 bases. The CDR3 spans 19 residues. Germline loops: CDR1 LNHNV, CDR2 YYDKDF (reference sequence). Trimming took 1 base from V and 2 from J; bases not matched to a gene: 9. CDR3 sequence: CATSRVDGLAGDNTDTQYF. DNA for the CDR3: TGTGCCACCAGCAGAGTAGACGGACTAGCGGGAGATAACACAGATACGCAGTATTTT.

The CDR3 sequence: CASSYKTGADYGYTF. In DNA form, the CDR3 reads TGCGCCAGCAGCTATAAGACAGGGGCGGACTATGGCTACACCTTC. The chain recombines TRBV5-1 with TRBJ1-2, with 8 nucleotides matching TRBD1. V lost 3 bases and J lost 3; bases outside the gene matches: 7. Per germline, CDR1 SGHRS and CDR2 YFSETQ. The CDR3 is made up of 15 amino acids.